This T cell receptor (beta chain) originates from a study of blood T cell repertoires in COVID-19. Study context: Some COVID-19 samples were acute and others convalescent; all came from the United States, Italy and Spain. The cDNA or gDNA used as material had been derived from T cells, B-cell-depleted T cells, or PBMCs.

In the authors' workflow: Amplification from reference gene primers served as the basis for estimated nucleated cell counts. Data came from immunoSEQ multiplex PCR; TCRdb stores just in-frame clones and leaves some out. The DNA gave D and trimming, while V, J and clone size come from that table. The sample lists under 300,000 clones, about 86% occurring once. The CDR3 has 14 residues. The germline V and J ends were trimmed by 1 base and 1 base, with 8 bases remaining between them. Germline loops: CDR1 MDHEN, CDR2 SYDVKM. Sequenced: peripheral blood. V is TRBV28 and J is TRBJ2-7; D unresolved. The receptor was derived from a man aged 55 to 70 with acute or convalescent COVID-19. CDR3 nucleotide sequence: TGTGCCAGCAGTTTATTAATAGCTTCCTACGAGCAGTACTTC. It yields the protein CASSLLIASYEQYF.